This entry lists 17 T cell receptor beta chains sequenced from one sample in a study of T cell repertoires in cytomegalovirus infection. TCRdb ran MiXCR on the reads and lists one entry per CDR3 protein. The sample yields about 180,000 distinct CDR3 sequences, approximately 14% seen once. The specimen sequenced was PBMCs. All receptors derive from a human donor in good health (CMV status not recorded). Some clones in this sample may be carry-over from other donors' samples.

This clonotype was counted between two and nine times. This chain joins TRBV2 and TRBJ1-1, with 7 bases fitting TRBD1. CDR3 length equals 12 residues. Germline V gives CDR1 SNHLY, CDR2 FYNNEI. Losses at the gene ends were 6 bases for V and 8 bases for J; bases not matched to a gene: 6. Here the CDR3 reads CASRTGFWEAFF. DNA of the CDR3: TGTGCCAGCAGGACAGGGTTTTGGGAAGCTTTCTTT.

Remarks on this clonotype: A single base separates this from a much larger clone, so it may be a read error. This chain links TRBV10-3 with TRBJ2-3; D may be TRBD1 (5 bases). CDR3 length equals 13 residues. Germline CDR1 ENHRY, CDR2 SYGVKD. The DNA for the CDR3 is TGTGCCATCCGGCCAGGGCGCGCAGAAACGCAGTATTTT. Encoded protein: CAIRPGRAETQYF.

This clonotype was picked up many times. The chain employs TRBV7-2 and TRBJ1-5; possibly TRBD1 for D (5 bases). The CDR3 is 15 residues long. V lost 1 base and J 3 bases, leaving 10 bases between the germline ends. CDR1 is SGHTA, CDR2 FQGNSA, per germline. CDR3 in amino acids: CASSLDPGHNQPQHF. In nucleotides, the CDR3 is TGTGCCAGCAGCTTAGATCCAGGGCACAATCAGCCCCAGCATTTT. The entire variable domain, with the rest obtained from reference TRBV7-2 and TRBJ1-5, is as follows: GAGVSQSPSNKVTEKGKDVELRCDPISGHTALYWYRQSLGQGLEFLIYFQGNSAPDKSGLPSDRFSAERTGGSVSTLTIQRTQQEDSAVYLCASSLDPGHNQPQHFGDGTRLSIL.

Concerning this clonotype: A much bigger clone sits one base away, suggesting this may be a read error. The chain links TRBV5-4 to TRBJ1-1; perhaps TRBD1 as D (6 bases). Germline assignment: CDR1 SGHNT and CDR2 YYREEE (reference sequence). The CDR3 totals 15 residues. CDR3 amino acids: CASSLVGGPNIEAFF. The CDR3 DNA sequence: TGTGCCAGCAGCTTGGTTGGGGGGCCGAACATTGAAGCTTTCTTT.

This clonotype was detected ten times or more. The chain employs TRBV7-2 and TRBJ1-5, with TRBD1 matching over 8 bases. Trimming at V came to 1 base and at J to 0 bases, leaving 8 bases not matched to a gene. Germline assignment: CDR1 SGHTA and CDR2 FQGNSA. The CDR3 is 18 residues long. The DNA of the CDR3 is TGTGCCAGCAGCTTAGTCCCAGGGGGCGATTATAGCAATCAGCCCCAGCATTTT. Residues: CASSLVPGGDYSNQPQHF.

The genes are TRBV4-3 and TRBJ2-7, with TRBD1 matching 8 bases. The V gene end was trimmed by 4 bases and the J gene end by 5 bases; junction bases not matched to a gene: 7. Germline V gene data show CDR1 as LGHNA and CDR2 as YSLEER. The CDR3 spans 14 residues. The CDR3 region is CASSLAGGPDEQYF. The DNA for the CDR3 is TGCGCCAGCAGCCTGGCAGGGGGCCCGGACGAGCAGTACTTC.

The chain couples TRBV28 to TRBJ2-2, with a weak D call TRBD1 (6 bases). This CDR3 spans 18 amino acids. The germline V gene encodes CDR1 MDHEN and CDR2 SYDVKM. Trimming pared 6 bases from V and 5 bases from J, leaving 25 bases between. The CDR3 region has the DNA TGTGCCAGCAGCCGCCCCTGGACAGTTACGTTATGGACCGGGGAGCTGTTTTTT. The encoded protein is CASSRPWTVTLWTGELFF.

This clonotype was observed many times. The chain combines TRBV7-2 with TRBJ2-1; no definite D call. Germline V lookup: CDR1 SGHTA, CDR2 FQGNSA. The CDR3 consists of 15 residues. Trimming pared 0 bases from V and 6 bases from J, leaving 12 bases between. As DNA, the CDR3 is TGTGCCAGCAGCTTAGCGGTGGTTTTGGGCAATGAGCAGTTCTTC. Protein product: CASSLAVVLGNEQFF.

This rearrangement joins TRBV6-2 or TRBV6-3 to TRBJ1-1; TRBD1 agrees at 7 bases. Trimming took 10 bases from V and 7 from J; bases not matched to a gene: 9. The CDR3 extends over 12 amino acids. Germline V CDR1 and CDR2: MNHEY, SVGEGT. This CDR3 reads CATLTGYNEAFF. The CDR3 coding sequence is TGTGCCACCCTGACAGGGTATAATGAAGCTTTCTTT.

This clonotype was counted only a few times. The V gene is TRBV3-1, the J gene TRBJ2-1; 11 bases are a match to TRBD2. The CDR3 covers 18 residues. Looked up from germline, CDR1 is LGHDT and CDR2 is YNNKEL (reference sequence). Trimming at V came to 3 bases and at J to 1 base, leaving 8 bases not matched to a gene. Here the CDR3 DNA reads TGTGCCAGCAGCCACACATTGACTAGCGGGATATCCTACAATGAGCAGTTCTTC. This encodes CASSHTLTSGISYNEQFF.

With respect to this clonotype: A much more abundant neighbour one base away suggests this may be a read error. Here the CDR3 reads CASSQFITDTHYF. The CDR3 coding sequence is TGTGCCAGCAGCCAATTCATCACAGATACGCACTATTTT. The chain combines TRBV7-3 with TRBJ2-3; D remains unclear. Germline CDR1 and CDR2: SGHTA and FQGTGA. This CDR3 has 13 residues.

This clonotype was seen at least ten times. J is TRBJ2-3 and V is TRBV7-8; TRBD1 matches 7 bases. There are 16 residues in the CDR3. Germline assignment: CDR1 SGHVS and CDR2 FQNEAQ. V lost 8 bases to trimming and J lost 4 bases; unmatched junction nucleotides: 15. This chain's CDR3 is CASVEMTGLTADTQYF. The CDR3 DNA sequence: TGTGCCAGCGTGGAGATGACAGGGTTAACGGCAGATACGCAGTATTTT.

The genes are TRBV7-3 and TRBJ2-3; 7 bases are shared with TRBD2. The CDR3 consists of 17 residues. Germline V gene data show CDR1 as SGHTA and CDR2 as FQGTGA. With V trimmed by 1 base and J by 2 bases, 9 bases remained unmatched. The CDR3 DNA reads as TGTGCCAGCAGCTTAAAAGTAGCTAGCGGCCCCACAGATACGCAGTATTTT. Translated: CASSLKVASGPTDTQYF.

This clonotype was observed many times. The chain uses TRBV7-2 and TRBJ2-2; 8 nucleotides agree with TRBD1. V dropped 9 bases and J dropped 1; count of bases not matched to a gene: 13. The CDR3 is 17 amino acids. In germline, CDR1 is SGHTA, CDR2 FQGNSA. CDR3 sequence: CARHTRDRRLNTGELFF. As DNA, the CDR3 is TGTGCCAGGCATACCCGGGACAGGAGGTTGAACACCGGGGAGCTGTTTTTT.

This clonotype has at least ten counts. V is TRBV12-3 or TRBV12-4 and J is TRBJ1-5; no clear D gene. The CDR3 contains 15 residues. V dropped 5 bases and J dropped 3 bases, with 14 bases sitting between them. In DNA, the CDR3 is TGTGCCAGCAGTAGAGACGGGATTGCCAATCAGCCCCAGCATTTT. This codes for CASSRDGIANQPQHF.

V gene TRBV2 combines with J gene TRBJ2-7, with D unresolved. Germline V gene lookup returns CDR1 SNHLY and CDR2 FYNNEI. V was clipped by 8 bases and J by 5 bases, with 22 bases between them. The CDR3 totals 15 residues. The chain's CDR3 is CASRSEERPWNEQYF. The CDR3 region has the DNA TGTGCCAGCCGAAGCGAGGAACGACCGTGGAACGAGCAGTACTTC.

Concerning this clonotype itself: A read error is possible here, since a much larger clone lies one base away. V gene TRBV6-5 combines with J gene TRBJ2-2; tentative D call: TRBD1 (5 bases). The germline gives CDR1 MNHEY, CDR2 SVGAGI. The CDR3 is 13 residues long. The germline V and J ends were trimmed by 6 bases and 7 bases, with 12 bases remaining between them. CDR3 residues: CASSPRQLGELFF. DNA of the CDR3: TGTGCCAGCAGCCCTAGACAGCTCGGGGAGCTGTTTTTT.